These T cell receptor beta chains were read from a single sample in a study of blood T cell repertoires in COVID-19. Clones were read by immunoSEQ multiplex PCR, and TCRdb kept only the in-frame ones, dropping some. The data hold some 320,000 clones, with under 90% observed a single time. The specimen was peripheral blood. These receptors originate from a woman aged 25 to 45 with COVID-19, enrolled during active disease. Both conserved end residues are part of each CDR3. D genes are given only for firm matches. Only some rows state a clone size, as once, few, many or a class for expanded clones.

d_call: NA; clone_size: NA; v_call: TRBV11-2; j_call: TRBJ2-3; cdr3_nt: TGTGCCAGCAGCCTACAGGTTGGGTCAGATACGCAGTATTTT; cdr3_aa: CASSLQVGSDTQYF
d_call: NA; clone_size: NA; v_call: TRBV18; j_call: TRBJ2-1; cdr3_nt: TGTGCCAGCTCACCGACGAGCGGTTACAATGAGCAGTTCTTC; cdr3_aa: CASSPTSGYNEQFF
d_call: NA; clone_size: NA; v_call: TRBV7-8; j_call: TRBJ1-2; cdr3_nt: TGTGCCAGCAGCTTAGTGGGGGCCGCCAACTATGGCTACACCTTC; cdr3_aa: CASSLVGAANYGYTF
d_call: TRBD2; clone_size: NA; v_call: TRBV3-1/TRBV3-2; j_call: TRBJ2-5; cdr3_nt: TGTGCCAGCAGCCAAGATCCCCTAGCGGGATGGGGAGGGGAGACCCAGTACTTC; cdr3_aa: CASSQDPLAGWGGETQYF
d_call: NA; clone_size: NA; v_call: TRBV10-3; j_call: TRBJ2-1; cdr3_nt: TGTGCCATCAGTGAGCCCGAAAGGAGCGTGCAGTTCTTC; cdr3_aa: CAISEPERSVQFF
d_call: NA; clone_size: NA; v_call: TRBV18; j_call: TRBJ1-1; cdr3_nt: TGTGCCAGCTCACAAGGAGAGGACACTGAAGCTTTCTTT; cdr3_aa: CASSQGEDTEAFF
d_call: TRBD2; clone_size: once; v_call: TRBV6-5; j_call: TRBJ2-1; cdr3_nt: TGTGCCAGCAGTTTGGGGGGGATGGGGGAGCAGTTCTTC; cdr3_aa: CASSLGGMGEQFF
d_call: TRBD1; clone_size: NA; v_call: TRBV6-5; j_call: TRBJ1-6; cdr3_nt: TGTGCCAGCAGTTCGACAGGGGTCCATTCACCCCTCCACTTT; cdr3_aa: CASSSTGVHSPLHF
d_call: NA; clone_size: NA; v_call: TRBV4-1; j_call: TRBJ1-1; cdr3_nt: TGCGCCAGCAGCCAAGGAGACCGCGGACTCACTGAAGCTTTCTTT; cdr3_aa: CASSQGDRGLTEAFF
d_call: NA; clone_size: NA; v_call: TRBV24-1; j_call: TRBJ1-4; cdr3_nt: TGTGCCACCAGTGATAGGAGGTGGGAAAAACTGTTTTTT; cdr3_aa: CATSDRRWEKLFF
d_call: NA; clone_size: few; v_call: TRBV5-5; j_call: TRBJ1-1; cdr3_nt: TGTGCCAGCACCCCTTACATAACAAACACTGAAGCTTTCTTT; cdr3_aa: CASTPYITNTEAFF
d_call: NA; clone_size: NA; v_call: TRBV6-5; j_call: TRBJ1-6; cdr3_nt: TGTGCCAGCAGTCTTGGGGAGCCGTATAATTCACCCCTCCACTTT; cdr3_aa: CASSLGEPYNSPLHF
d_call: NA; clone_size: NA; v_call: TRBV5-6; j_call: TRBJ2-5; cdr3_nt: TGTGCCAGCAGCTTTCGGCAGGGCCCCCGGACCCAGTACTTC; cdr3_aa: CASSFRQGPRTQYF
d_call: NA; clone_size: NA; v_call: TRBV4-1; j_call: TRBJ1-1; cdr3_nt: TGCGCCAGCAGCCAAGATCTCCGCGCCGAAACTGAAGCTTTCTTT; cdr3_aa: CASSQDLRAETEAFF
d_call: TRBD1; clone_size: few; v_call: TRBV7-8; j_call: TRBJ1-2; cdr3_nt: TGTGCCAGCAGCCCAACTTCCGGGACAGGCTATGGCTACACCTTC; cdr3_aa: CASSPTSGTGYGYTF